This T cell receptor (beta chain) emerged from a study of cytomegalovirus exposure and HLA in healthy donors. From germline, CDR1 is MGHRA and CDR2 YSYEKL. V shed 8 bases and J 3 bases; nucleotides not matched to a gene: 7. The CDR3 spans 14 residues. Amplification used 60 Vbeta primers and 13 Jbeta primers. Repertoires were generated with immunoSEQ multiplex PCR, while TCRdb's copy carries only in-frame clones and drops some. The sample carries approximately 52,000 clones, approximately 71% recorded once. Healthy bone marrow donors formed the donor group. Note on this clone: Its antigen remains unidentified.

The study, taken as a whole, reports: The study had only CMV serostatus as immune exposure information.

This TCR came from a man aged 35-49 years in good health and CMV-seropositive. This chain joins TRBV4-1 and TRBJ1-1, with TRBD1 matching over 9 bases. Sequenced: PBMCs. CDR3 sequence: CASRRDRDYTEAFF. The CDR3, as DNA: TGCGCCAGCCGGCGGGACAGGGATTACACTGAAGCTTTCTTT.